The clone carrying this T cell receptor beta chain was counted a few times. What it binds is not known. This specimen includes other DNA sequences encoding the same CDR3. This sample is drawn from a study of shared clonotypes between healthy human individuals. Study conclusions and caveats: All-four-donor shared clonotypes had higher generation probabilities than non-shared clonotypes did. Four donors shared 4.5% to 6.5% of their naive CD4 clonotypes.

CDR3 length: 12 amino acids. V lost 5 bases to trimming and J lost 4 bases, with 6 bases between them. Germline V gives CDR1 SEHNR, CDR2 FQNEAQ (reference sequence). As originally analysed: ImmunoSEQ sequences covered only the junction and lacked quality scores; filtering therefore differed. Assay used: immunoSEQ multiplex PCR; TCRdb lists only in-frame clones, some missing. V, J and clone size are taken as reported in that table, and D and trimming were inferred from the DNA itself. The sample has 850,000 to 1,200,000 clones; about 80% are singletons. Sequenced material: memory CD4+ T cells sorted from blood. The subset was: CD45RA-negative fraction. The clonotype was recovered from a man between 18 and 35 years old in good health. The V call is TRBV7-9, the J call TRBJ1-3; no firm D call. This CDR3 reads CASSTTGNTIYF. For the CDR3, the DNA is TGTGCCAGCAGCACCACCGGAAACACCATATATTTT.